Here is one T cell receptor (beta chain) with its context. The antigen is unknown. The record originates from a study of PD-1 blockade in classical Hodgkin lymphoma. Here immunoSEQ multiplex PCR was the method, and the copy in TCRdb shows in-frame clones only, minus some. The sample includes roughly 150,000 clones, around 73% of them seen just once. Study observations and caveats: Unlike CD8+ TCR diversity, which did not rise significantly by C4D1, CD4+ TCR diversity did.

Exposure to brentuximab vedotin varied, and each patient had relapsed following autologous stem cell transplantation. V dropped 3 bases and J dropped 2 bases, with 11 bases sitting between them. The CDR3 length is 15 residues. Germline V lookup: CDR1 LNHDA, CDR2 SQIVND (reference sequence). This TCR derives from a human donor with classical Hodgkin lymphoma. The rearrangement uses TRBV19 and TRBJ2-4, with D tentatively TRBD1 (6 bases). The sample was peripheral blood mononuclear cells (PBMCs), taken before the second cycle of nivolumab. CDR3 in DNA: TGTGCCAGTAGTATCTGGGGGCTGACCAAAAACATTCAGTACTTC. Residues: CASSIWGLTKNIQYF.